The next 14 T cell receptor beta chains were all read from a single sample in a study of cytotoxic CD8 clonotypes in ibrutinib-treated CLL. Generated by immunoSEQ multiplex PCR, the TCRdb table keeps only in-frame clones and is missing some. The sample has around 300,000 clones; about 80% are singletons. The sample in question was PBMCs, obtained before ibrutinib treatment. The receptors stem from a human donor with chronic lymphocytic leukemia.

The chain carries TRBV5-4 and TRBJ2-5, with 9 nucleotides matching TRBD1. The CDR3 has 13 amino acids. Germline CDR1 and CDR2: SGHNT and YYREEE (reference sequence). V trimming: 4 bases; J trimming: 9 bases; junction bases outside the gene matches: 7. Here the CDR3 reads CASSMSRDRAQYF. As DNA, the CDR3 is TGTGCCAGCAGCATGTCCCGGGACAGGGCCCAGTACTTC.

The V gene is TRBV7-6, the J gene TRBJ2-5, with TRBD1 matching over 8 bases. The germline CDR1 and CDR2 sequences are SGHVS and FNYEAQ. This CDR3 is 17 amino acids long. After removal of 2 bases from V and 2 bases from J, the junction contained 10 bases not matched to a gene. The CDR3 protein is CASSLTGTRTGQETQYF. The CDR3, as DNA: TGTGCCAGCAGCTTAACCGGTACAAGGACAGGGCAAGAGACCCAGTACTTC.

The chain joins TRBV28 to TRBJ2-5; 8 bases are shared with TRBD1. This CDR3 has 15 residues. V dropped 5 bases and J dropped 5; count of bases not matched to a gene: 10. CDR1 MDHEN and CDR2 SYDVKM come from the germline V gene. The CDR3 DNA sequence: TGTGCCAGCAGTCTGGACAGGGAGATTTATGAGACCCAGTACTTC. Its translation is CASSLDREIYETQYF. Looking up the rest from reference TRBV28 and TRBJ2-5 gives the full variable domain: DVKVTQSSRYLVKRTGEKVFLECVQDMDHENMFWYRQDPGLGLRLIYFSYDVKMKEKGDIPEGYSVSREKKERFSLILESASTNQTSMYLCASSLDREIYETQYFGPGTRLLVL.

The sample holds a few counts of this clone. The V call is TRBV6-1, the J call TRBJ1-1, with no clear D. Germline CDR1 reads MNHNS; CDR2 reads SASEGT. The CDR3 extends over 14 amino acids. With 2 bases removed from V and 5 bases from J, the gap between germline ends came to 12 bases. CDR3 in DNA: TGTGCCAGCAGTGAAATCTGGGGTGGAACTGAAGCTTTCTTT. Protein: CASSEIWGGTEAFF.

This chain connects TRBV9 to TRBJ2-3, with D possibly being TRBD1 (6 bases). Germline V gives CDR1 SGDLS, CDR2 YYNGEE. CDR3 length: 15 residues. Trimming stripped 0 bases from V and 0 bases from J, with 8 bases between. This CDR3 reads CASSVAGHSTDTQYF. DNA for the CDR3: TGTGCCAGCAGCGTAGCGGGACATAGCACAGATACGCAGTATTTT.

V gene TRBV2 combines with J gene TRBJ2-1; 13 positions agree with TRBD2. CDR1 and CDR2 from the germline V gene are SNHLY and FYNNEI. J was trimmed by 5 bases and V by 10 bases; bases with no gene match: 8. The CDR3 has 15 amino acids. The CDR3 DNA follows: TGTGCCATCCCTCTACTAGCGGGAGGGAACAATGAGCAGTTCTTC. Amino acid sequence: CAIPLLAGGNNEQFF.

The chain links TRBV7-8 to TRBJ2-5; 7 bases line up with TRBD1. Germline CDR1 reads SGHVS; CDR2 reads FQNEAQ. The J segment lost 2 bases and the V segment lost 5 bases, leaving 8 bases of the junction unmatched. CDR3 length equals 15 residues. The CDR3 region has the DNA TGTGCCAGCAGCCTCCGACAGGGCCTACAAGAGACCCAGTACTTC. Its protein is CASSLRQGLQETQYF.

This clone was detected a few times. The gene calls are TRBV12-5 and TRBJ2-7; maybe TRBD2 (5 bases). Trimming stripped 5 bases from V and 2 bases from J, with 13 bases between. Germline-derived CDR1 and CDR2 are LGHNT and FRNRAP. CDR3 size: 14 residues. CDR3 coding DNA: TGTGCTAGTGGTCCCCGAGCGGCGACCTACGAGCAGTACTTC. It yields the protein CASGPRAATYEQYF.

The chain recombines TRBV30 with TRBJ2-1, with 14 bases lining up with TRBD2. V lost 1 base, J lost 8 bases, and 7 bases stayed unmatched. The CDR3 has 16 amino acids. Germline CDR1 is GTSNPN and CDR2 is SVGIG (reference sequence). In DNA, the CDR3 is TGTGCCTGGAGTGAAGGACTAGCGGGAGGTTTATATGAGCAGTTCTTC. It yields the protein CAWSEGLAGGLYEQFF.

This chain uses TRBV13 with TRBJ2-1, with D perhaps matching TRBD1 (5 bases). Germline lookup yields CDR1 PRHDT and CDR2 FYEKMQ (reference sequence). The V end lost 10 bases, the J end lost 5 bases, and 12 bases lay between the germline ends. The CDR3 consists of 12 residues. The CDR3, as DNA: TGTGCCATCCTGACAGAAGACAATGAGCAGTTCTTC. Protein: CAILTEDNEQFF.

The chain couples TRBV19 to TRBJ1-5; D is possibly TRBD1 (5 bases). V lost 6 bases, J lost 0 bases, and 18 bases lay in between. The V gene's germline CDR1 is LNHDA and CDR2 SQIVND (reference sequence). The CDR3 consists of 17 residues. As DNA, the CDR3 is TGTGCCAGTAGCCACACGGGGGGACGGTATAGCAATCAGCCCCAGCATTTT. This gives the protein CASSHTGGRYSNQPQHF.

The CDR3 region has the DNA TGTGCCACCAGCAGAGATCGGGGCATTTCCTACGAGCAGTACTTC. Translation: CATSRDRGISYEQYF. The chain carries TRBV15 and TRBJ2-7; D may match TRBD1 or TRBD2 (5 bases each). CDR1 LNHNV and CDR2 YYDKDF come from the germline V gene (reference sequence). The CDR3 extends over 15 amino acids. V lost 0 bases to trimming and J lost 1 base, with 10 bases between them.

This clone was observed a few times. V and J are TRBV6-1 and TRBJ2-7, with TRBD1 identical over 8 bases. V gave up 4 bases and J gave up 4 bases; unmatched junction bases: 12. The CDR3 has 16 amino acids. The germline V gene encodes CDR1 MNHNS and CDR2 SASEGT. This CDR3 reads CASSAPRDRNWYEQYF. The CDR3 DNA sequence: TGTGCCAGCAGTGCCCCCCGGGACAGGAATTGGTACGAGCAGTACTTC.

This chain connects TRBV5-1 to TRBJ2-7, with 8 nucleotides matching TRBD1. Trimming at V came to 4 bases and at J to 3 bases, leaving 9 bases not matched to a gene. CDR3 length: 15 amino acids. Germline V gene sequence: CDR1 SGHRS, CDR2 YFSETQ. The CDR3 loop is CASSAVRGRNYEQYF. Here the CDR3 DNA reads TGCGCCAGCAGCGCCGTCAGGGGGCGCAACTACGAGCAGTACTTC.